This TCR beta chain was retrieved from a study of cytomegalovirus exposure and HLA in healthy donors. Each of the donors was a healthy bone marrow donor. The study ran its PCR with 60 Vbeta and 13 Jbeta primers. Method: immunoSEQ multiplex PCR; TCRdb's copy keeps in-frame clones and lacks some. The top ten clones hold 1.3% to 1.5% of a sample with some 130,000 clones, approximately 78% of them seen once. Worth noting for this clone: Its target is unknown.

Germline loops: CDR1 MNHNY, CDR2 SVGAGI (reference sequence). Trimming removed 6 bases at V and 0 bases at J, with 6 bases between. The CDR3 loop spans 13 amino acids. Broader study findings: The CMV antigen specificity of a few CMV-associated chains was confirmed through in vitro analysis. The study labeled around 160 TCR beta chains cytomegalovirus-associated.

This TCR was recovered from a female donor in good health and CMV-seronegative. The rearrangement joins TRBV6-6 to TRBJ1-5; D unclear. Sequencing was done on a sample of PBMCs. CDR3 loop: CASSLNSNQPQHF. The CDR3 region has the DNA TGTGCCAGCAGCCTAAATAGCAATCAGCCCCAGCATTTT.